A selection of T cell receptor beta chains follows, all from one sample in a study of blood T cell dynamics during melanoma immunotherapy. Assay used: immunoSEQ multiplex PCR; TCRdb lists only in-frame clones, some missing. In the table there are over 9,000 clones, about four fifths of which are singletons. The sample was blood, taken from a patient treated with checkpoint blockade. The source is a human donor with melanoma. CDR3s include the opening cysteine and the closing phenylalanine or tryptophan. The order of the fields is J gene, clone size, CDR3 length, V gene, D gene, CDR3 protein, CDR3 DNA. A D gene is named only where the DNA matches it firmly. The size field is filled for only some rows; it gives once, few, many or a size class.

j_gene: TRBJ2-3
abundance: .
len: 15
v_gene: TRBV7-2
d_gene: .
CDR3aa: CASSLEGSTTDTQYF
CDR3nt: TGTGCCAGCAGCTTAGAGGGTTCCACCACAGATACGCAGTATTTT

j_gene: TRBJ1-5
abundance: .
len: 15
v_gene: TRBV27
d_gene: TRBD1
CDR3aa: CASSLSRGGNQPQHF
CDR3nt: TGTGCCAGCAGTTTATCCAGGGGGGGTAATCAGCCCCAGCATTTT

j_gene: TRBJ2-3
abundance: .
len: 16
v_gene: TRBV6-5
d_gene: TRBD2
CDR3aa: CASSSDLAGSTDTQYF
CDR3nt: TGTGCCAGCAGTTCCGATCTAGCGGGGAGCACAGATACGCAGTATTTT

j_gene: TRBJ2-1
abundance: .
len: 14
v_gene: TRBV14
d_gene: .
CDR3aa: CASSRDWRGNEQFF
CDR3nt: TGTGCCAGCAGCCGGGATTGGAGGGGGAATGAGCAGTTCTTC

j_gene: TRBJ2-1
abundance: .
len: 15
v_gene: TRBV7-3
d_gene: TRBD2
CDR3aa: CASSLYSGGSNEQFF
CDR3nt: TGTGCCAGCAGCTTATATAGCGGGGGTTCGAATGAGCAGTTCTTC

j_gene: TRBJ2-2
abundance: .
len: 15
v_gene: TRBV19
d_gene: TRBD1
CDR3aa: CASSSGTGIGGELFF
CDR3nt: TGTGCCAGTAGTTCCGGGACAGGAATAGGGGGGGAGCTGTTTTTT

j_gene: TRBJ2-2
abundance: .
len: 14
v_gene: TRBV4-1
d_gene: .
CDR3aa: CASSQAGSTGELFF
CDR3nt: TGCGCCAGCAGCCAAGCGGGGAGTACCGGGGAGCTGTTTTTT

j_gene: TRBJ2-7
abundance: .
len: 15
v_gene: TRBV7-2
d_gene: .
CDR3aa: CASSSGGGIIFEQYF
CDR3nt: TGTGCCAGCAGCTCAGGGGGGGGGATCATTTTCGAGCAGTACTTC

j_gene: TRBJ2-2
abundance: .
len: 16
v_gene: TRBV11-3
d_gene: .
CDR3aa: CASSSEGRLNTGELFF
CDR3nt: TGTGCCAGCAGCTCCGAGGGCCGTCTGAACACCGGGGAGCTGTTTTTT

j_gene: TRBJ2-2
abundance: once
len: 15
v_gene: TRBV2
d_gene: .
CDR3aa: CASSVRGPPSGELFF
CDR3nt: TGTGCCAGCAGTGTACGGGGCCCCCCGTCCGGGGAGCTGTTTTTT

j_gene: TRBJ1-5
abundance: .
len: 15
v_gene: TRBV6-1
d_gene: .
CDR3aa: CASRSQPVDNQPQHF
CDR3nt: TGTGCCAGCAGGAGTCAACCGGTGGACAATCAGCCCCAGCATTTT

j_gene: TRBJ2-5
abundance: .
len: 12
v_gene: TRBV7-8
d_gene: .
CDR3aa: CASSSERETQYF
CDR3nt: TGTGCCAGCAGCTCCGAGAGGGAGACCCAGTACTTC

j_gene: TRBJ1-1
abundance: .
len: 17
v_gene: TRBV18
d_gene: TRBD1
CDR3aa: CASSRGQGATLNTEAFF
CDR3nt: TGTGCCAGCTCACGAGGACAGGGGGCTACGTTGAACACTGAAGCTTTCTTT

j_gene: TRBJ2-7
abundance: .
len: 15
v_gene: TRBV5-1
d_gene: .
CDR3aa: CASSLGTVFEDEQYF
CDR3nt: TGCGCCAGCAGCTTGGGGACAGTCTTCGAGGACGAGCAGTACTTC

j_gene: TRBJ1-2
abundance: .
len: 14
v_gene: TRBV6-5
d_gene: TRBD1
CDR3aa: CASSYSGTVNGYTF
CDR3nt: TGTGCCAGCAGTTACTCAGGGACAGTTAATGGCTACACCTTC

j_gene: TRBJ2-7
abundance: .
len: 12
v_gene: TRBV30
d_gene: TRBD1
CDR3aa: CAGGQGVHEQYF
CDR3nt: TGTGCTGGGGGACAGGGGGTGCACGAGCAGTACTTC

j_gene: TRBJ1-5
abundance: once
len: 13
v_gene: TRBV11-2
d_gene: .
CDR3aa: CASSYGGGQPQHF
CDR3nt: TGTGCCAGCAGCTACGGCGGCGGTCAGCCCCAGCATTTT

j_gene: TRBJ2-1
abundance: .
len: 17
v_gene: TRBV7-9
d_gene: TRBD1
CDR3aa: CASSPPQQGASYNEQFF
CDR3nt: TGTGCCAGCAGCCCCCCGCAACAGGGGGCTTCATACAATGAGCAGTTCTTC

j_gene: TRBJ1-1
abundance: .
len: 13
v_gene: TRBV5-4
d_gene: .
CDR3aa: CASSLDSTSEAFF
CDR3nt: TGTGCCAGCAGCTTGGACAGTACATCTGAAGCTTTCTTT

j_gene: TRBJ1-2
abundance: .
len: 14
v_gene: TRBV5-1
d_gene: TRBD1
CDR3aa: CASRMTGDRYGYTF
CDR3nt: TGCGCCAGCAGGATGACAGGGGATCGCTATGGCTACACCTTC